This is a list of T cell receptor beta chains from one sample in a study of radiotherapy plus CTLA-4 blockade in lung cancer. The table came from immunoSEQ multiplex PCR; TCRdb's copy has only in-frame clones and leaves some out. This table holds 45,000 or so clones, roughly two thirds found once. This sample comprised peripheral blood, obtained from a patient treated with radiotherapy plus ipilimumab. These receptor sequences come from a human donor with non-small cell lung cancer who had a complete response to radiotherapy plus ipilimumab. The CDR3 runs from the conserved cysteine through the conserved F or W. A D gene is named only where the DNA matches it firmly. Size is omitted from some rows. Given values are once, few, many or a class for expanded clones.

d_call,clone_size,j_call,v_call,cdr3_aa,cdr3_nt
NA,NA,TRBJ2-3,TRBV12-5,CASGLVQGRATDTQYF,TGTGCTAGTGGTTTGGTACAAGGCAGGGCGACAGATACGCAGTATTTT
NA,NA,TRBJ1-1,TRBV28,CASSSQGRGTEAFF,TGTGCCAGCAGTTCACAGGGTCGTGGCACTGAAGCTTTCTTT
TRBD1,NA,TRBJ2-2,TRBV11-3,CATGQENTGELFF,TGTGCCACTGGACAGGAGAACACCGGGGAGCTGTTTTTT
TRBD1,NA,TRBJ2-7,TRBV6-5,CASSYSVTGGVGQYF,TGTGCCAGCAGTTACTCAGTCACAGGGGGAGTGGGGCAGTACTTC
NA,once,TRBJ1-2,TRBV5-1,CASSFREDSGYTF,TGCGCCAGCAGCTTTCGCGAGGATTCGGGCTACACCTTC
NA,NA,TRBJ1-5,TRBV27,CASRFRSNQPQHF,TGTGCCAGCCGATTCCGGAGCAATCAGCCCCAGCATTTT
TRBD2,NA,TRBJ2-7,TRBV4-2,CASSQGLAGVYEQYF,TGTGCCAGCAGCCAGGGACTAGCGGGAGTCTACGAGCAGTACTTC
NA,NA,TRBJ1-5,TRBV6-1,CASSEQGTGNQPQHF,TGTGCCAGCAGTGAACAGGGTACAGGGAATCAGCCCCAGCATTTT
TRBD2,few,TRBJ2-5,TRBV28,CASSVGTSGPGTQYF,TGTGCCAGCAGCGTCGGGACTAGCGGTCCTGGGACCCAGTACTTC
NA,NA,TRBJ2-3,TRBV6-1,CASSSSPTDTQYF,TGTGCCAGCAGTAGTAGTCCCACAGATACGCAGTATTTT
NA,NA,TRBJ2-7,TRBV19,CASRAHTSSEGEQYF,TGTGCCAGTAGAGCCCATACTAGTTCAGAAGGCGAGCAGTACTTC
NA,NA,TRBJ2-7,TRBV10-3,CAIRPDLGQGIF,TGTGCCATCAGGCCCGACCTCGGGCAGGGGATCTTC
TRBD1,NA,TRBJ2-7,TRBV27,CASSLSAPRGSSSYEQYF,TGTGCCAGCAGTTTATCGGCCCCCAGGGGGAGTAGCTCCTACGAGCAGTACTTC
NA,NA,TRBJ2-7,TRBV6-1,CASSGTVGRGEQYF,TGTGCCAGCAGTGGGACAGTCGGCCGTGGCGAGCAGTACTTC
NA,NA,TRBJ2-7,TRBV19,CASMPTGVPGDGQYF,TGTGCCAGTATGCCCACGGGGGTCCCCGGGGACGGGCAGTACTTC
NA,medium-sized,TRBJ2-7,TRBV28,CASSFSSTSYEQYF,TGTGCCAGCAGTTTCTCCTCGACTAGCTACGAGCAGTACTTC
TRBD1,NA,TRBJ2-7,TRBV30,CAWTTGTGYFYEQYF,TGTGCCTGGACTACTGGGACAGGGTACTTCTACGAGCAGTACTTC
NA,NA,TRBJ1-6,TRBV28,CASSQGLGNSPLHF,TGTGCCAGCAGCCAGGGGTTAGGGAATTCACCCCTCCACTTT
NA,NA,TRBJ1-6,TRBV27,CASSPLAGESSPLHF,TGTGCCAGCAGCCCACTGGCAGGTGAATCCTCACCCCTCCACTTT
TRBD1,NA,TRBJ1-5,TRBV7-2,CASSLDPFVSGTGSSQHF,TGTGCCAGCAGCTTAGACCCTTTCGTTTCCGGGACAGGTAGTTCACAGCATTTT
NA,few,TRBJ2-5,TRBV7-2,CASSTYQETQYF,TGTGCCAGCAGCACATACCAAGAGACCCAGTACTTC
TRBD2,once,TRBJ2-3,TRBV9,CASSSGLAGGTDTQYF,TGTGCCAGCAGCTCGGGACTAGCGGGGGGGACAGATACGCAGTATTTT
TRBD1,NA,TRBJ2-7,TRBV27,CASSSHRGFNEQYF,TGTGCCAGCAGTTCCCACAGGGGATTCAACGAGCAGTACTTC
NA,once,TRBJ1-2,TRBV19,CASSIGWIVGQTNYGYTF,TGTGCCAGTAGTATAGGTTGGATCGTGGGCCAGACTAACTATGGCTACACCTTC
TRBD1,NA,TRBJ1-2,TRBV28,CASRPWTGSYGYTF,TGTGCCAGCAGACCCTGGACAGGGAGCTATGGCTACACCTTC
NA,NA,TRBJ2-6,TRBV5-1,CASTRGTANSGANVLTF,TGCGCCAGCACCCGGGGGACAGCGAACTCTGGGGCCAACGTCCTGACTTTC
NA,NA,TRBJ1-1,TRBV7-9,CASSLAILGRGGWVPEAFF,TGTGCCAGCAGCTTAGCTATACTAGGCAGGGGAGGGTGGGTACCTGAAGCTTTCTTT
NA,NA,TRBJ2-7,TRBV18,CASSLDSAYEQYF,TGTGCCAGCTCACTGGACAGTGCCTACGAGCAGTACTTC
TRBD1,few,TRBJ2-3,TRBV27,CASSSGTDTDTQYF,TGTGCCAGCAGTTCCGGGACAGACACAGATACGCAGTATTTT
NA,NA,TRBJ1-1,TRBV10-2,CASSLNTEAFF,TGCGCCAGCAGCCTAAACACTGAAGCTTTCTTT
TRBD1,NA,TRBJ2-6,TRBV7-9,CASSQGQSFSGANVLTF,TGTGCCAGCAGCCAGGGACAGTCCTTCTCTGGGGCCAACGTCCTGACTTTC
NA,NA,TRBJ1-5,TRBV7-8,CASSIDRGYSNQPQHF,TGTGCCAGCAGCATAGACCGGGGGTATAGCAATCAGCCCCAGCATTTT
TRBD2,NA,TRBJ2-1,TRBV15,CATSRDRGTSGRSYNEQFF,TGTGCCACCAGCAGAGATCGCGGGACTAGCGGGAGATCCTACAATGAGCAGTTCTTC
TRBD1,once,TRBJ1-5,TRBV11-2,CASSTGTGGVQPQHF,TGTGCCAGCAGCACCGGGACAGGGGGCGTTCAGCCCCAGCATTTT
NA,NA,TRBJ2-7,TRBV7-2,CASSPNRGGYEQYF,TGTGCCAGCAGCCCCAACAGGGGGGGGTACGAGCAGTACTTC
NA,NA,TRBJ2-3,TRBV5-4,CASSLQPGDTQYF,TGTGCCAGCAGCTTACAACCTGGAGATACGCAGTATTTT
TRBD2,few,TRBJ2-7,TRBV19,CASAGLAGYEQYF,TGTGCCAGTGCCGGACTAGCGGGCTACGAGCAGTACTTC
TRBD1,NA,TRBJ1-6,TRBV19,CASSIATGTVDNSPLHF,TGTGCCAGTAGTATAGCAACCGGGACAGTGGACAATTCACCCCTCCACTTT
NA,medium-sized,TRBJ1-3,TRBV28,CASSLFQGSSGNTIYF,TGTGCCAGCAGTTTGTTTCAGGGTTCCTCTGGAAACACCATATATTTT
TRBD1,NA,TRBJ2-7,TRBV7-9,CARTLTRTGRHEQYF,TGTGCCAGAACCTTAACCCGGACAGGGAGGCACGAGCAGTACTTC
TRBD1,NA,TRBJ1-2,TRBV29-1,CSVDRTGRGNYGYTF,TGCAGCGTTGACCGGACAGGGAGGGGAAACTATGGCTACACCTTC
TRBD1,NA,TRBJ1-2,TRBV30,CAWKRDRPYGYTF,TGTGCCTGGAAGAGGGACAGGCCTTATGGCTACACCTTC
TRBD1,NA,TRBJ2-7,TRBV19,CASSTTLLTGFRYEQYF,TGTGCCAGTAGTACAACACTCCTGACAGGGTTCCGCTACGAGCAGTACTTC
TRBD1,NA,TRBJ1-5,TRBV7-9,CASSAFTGGTQPQHF,TGTGCCAGCAGCGCGTTCACAGGGGGCACTCAGCCCCAGCATTTT
NA,few,TRBJ2-7,TRBV10-3,CAISEDIRSYEQYF,TGTGCCATCAGTGAGGACATCCGCTCCTACGAGCAGTACTTC
NA,NA,TRBJ2-5,TRBV14,CASSQGLAETQYF,TGTGCCAGCAGCCAAGGGCTAGCTGAGACCCAGTACTTC
NA,NA,TRBJ2-7,TRBV5-1,CASSPGVTSYEQYF,TGCGCCAGCAGTCCCGGGGTGACTTCCTACGAGCAGTACTTC
TRBD1,NA,TRBJ1-5,TRBV7-9,CASSLRGQGNQPQHF,TGTGCCAGCAGCTTAAGGGGACAGGGCAATCAGCCCCAGCATTTT
TRBD1,NA,TRBJ2-1,TRBV30,CACQEQGARVNEQFF,TGTGCCTGCCAGGAACAGGGGGCTCGTGTCAATGAGCAGTTCTTC
NA,NA,TRBJ2-7,TRBV5-6,CASSLSVYEQYF,TGTGCCAGCAGCTTATCGGTTTACGAGCAGTACTTC
NA,NA,TRBJ2-2,TRBV6-5,CASSYRRGPRGGELFF,TGTGCCAGCAGTTATAGGCGGGGACCTCGGGGCGGGGAGCTGTTTTTT
NA,NA,TRBJ2-7,TRBV7-7,CASSREAVGPYEQYF,TGTGCCAGCAGCCGCGAGGCAGTTGGCCCCTACGAGCAGTACTTC
TRBD1,NA,TRBJ1-2,TRBV29-1,CSVAGRDRDGYTF,TGCAGCGTTGCAGGTCGGGACAGGGATGGCTACACCTTC